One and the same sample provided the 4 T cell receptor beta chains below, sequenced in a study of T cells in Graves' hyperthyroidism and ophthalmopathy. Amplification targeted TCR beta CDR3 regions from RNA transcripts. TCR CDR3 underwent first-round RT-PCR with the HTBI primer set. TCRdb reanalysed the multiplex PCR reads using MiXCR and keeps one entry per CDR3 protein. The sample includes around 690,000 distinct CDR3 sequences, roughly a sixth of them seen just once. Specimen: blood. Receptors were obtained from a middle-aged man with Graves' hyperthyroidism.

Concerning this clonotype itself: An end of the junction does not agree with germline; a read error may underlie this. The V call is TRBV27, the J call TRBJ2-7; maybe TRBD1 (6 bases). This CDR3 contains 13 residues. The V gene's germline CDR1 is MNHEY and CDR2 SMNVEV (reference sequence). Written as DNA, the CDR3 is TGTGCCAGCAGTTTCCAGGGGTCCTGCGAGCAGTACTTC. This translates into CASSFQGSCEQYF.

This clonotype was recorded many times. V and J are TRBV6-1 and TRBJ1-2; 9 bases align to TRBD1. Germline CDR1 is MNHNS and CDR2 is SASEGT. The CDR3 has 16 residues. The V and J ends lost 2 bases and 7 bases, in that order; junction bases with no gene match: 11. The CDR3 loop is CASSEPGGQGKVGYTF. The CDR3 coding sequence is TGTGCCAGCAGTGAACCGGGAGGACAGGGGAAGGTTGGCTACACCTTC.

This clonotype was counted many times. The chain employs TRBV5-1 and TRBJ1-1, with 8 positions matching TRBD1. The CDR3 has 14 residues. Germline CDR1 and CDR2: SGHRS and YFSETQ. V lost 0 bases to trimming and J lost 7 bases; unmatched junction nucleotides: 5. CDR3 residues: CASSLEDRAVEAFF. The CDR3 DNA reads TGCGCCAGCAGCTTGGAGGACAGGGCTGTTGAAGCTTTCTTT.

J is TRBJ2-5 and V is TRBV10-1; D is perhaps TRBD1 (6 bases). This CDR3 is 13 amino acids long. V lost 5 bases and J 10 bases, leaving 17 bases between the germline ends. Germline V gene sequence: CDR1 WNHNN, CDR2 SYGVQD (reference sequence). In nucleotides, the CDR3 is TGCGCCAGCAGTAACAGGGAAGTTGGGATCCAGTACTTC. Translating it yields CASSNREVGIQYF.